These T cell receptor beta chains were read from a single sample in a study of cytomegalovirus exposure and HLA in healthy donors. TCRdb's copy holds only in-frame clones and misses some; the assay was immunoSEQ multiplex PCR. The sample holds 100,000 to 150,000 clones, around 72% seen once. Sequenced sample: PBMCs. Receptors were obtained from a man under 40 in good health and CMV-seronegative. The conserved cysteine and the conserved F or W are not part of the CDR3 here.

>11|TRBV2|TRBJ2-5
ASSWTMRETQY
>15|TRBV7-3|TRBJ1-6
ASSLAGPSSYNSPLH
>11|TRBV7-9|TRBJ1-1
ASRQLQGTEAF
>16|TRBV11-3|TRBJ1-5
ASSLDRGCLLRNQPQH
>11|TRBV30|TRBJ1-5
AWSIRSNQPQH
>12|TRBV10-3|TRBJ1-1
AISESQGGTEAF
>11|TRBV9|TRBJ2-5
ASSVDEGETQY
>14|TRBV6-1|TRBJ1-4
ASSEGEGGGNEKLF
>14|TRBV9|TRBJ2-3
ASSTSGTPYTDTQY
>10|TRBV18|TRBJ2-1
ASSPPSNEQF
>10|TRBV7-9|TRBJ1-4
ASSLGETHLL
>15|TRBV7-9|TRBJ1-5
SSSYWGGSNSNQPQH
>14|TRBV9|TRBJ2-6
ASSVGPSSGANVLT
>13|TRBV6-1|TRBJ1-3
ASNLDRDAGNTIY
>18|TRBV2|TRBJ2-2
ASSELRQRRGGANTGELF
>12|TRBV28|TRBJ2-2
ASSLWGDSGELF
>12|TRBV11-3|TRBJ2-3
ASSSAARTDTQY
>12|TRBV7-8|TRBJ2-7
ASSSDMISTKQY
>11|TRBV4-1|TRBJ1-1
ASSQAGDTEAF
>12|TRBV6-5|TRBJ2-5
ASRERGGPETQY
>15|TRBV4-2|TRBJ2-1
ASSQEGLAGGINEQF
>14|TRBV5-1|TRBJ1-1
ASSLPWTGTNTEAF
>11|TRBV28|TRBJ2-1
ASSSSSPLRQF
>12|TRBV10-3|TRBJ2-7
AISERQGIGEQY
>12|TRBV27|TRBJ2-6
ASSPVNGANVLT
>11|TRBV5-4|TRBJ2-1
ASSFPTYNEQF
>15|TRBV19|TRBJ2-3
ASSIGSTGGVADTQY
>10|TRBV18|TRBJ2-3
ASSGPTDTQY
>12|TRBV18|TRBJ2-1
ASSPGGGENEQF
>14|TRBV7-9|TRBJ2-2
ASSHRGLEKSGELF
>11|TRBV5-1|TRBJ1-1
ASSWQENTEAF
>11|TRBV6-1|TRBJ1-5
ASRDSSYQPQH
>14|TRBV7-9|TRBJ1-2
ASTSTVSGRSYGYT
>12|TRBV4-3|TRBJ1-2
ASSHTDRGYGYT
>15|TRBV9|TRBJ1-5
ASSVGDMVGNNQPQH
>12|TRBV5-6|TRBJ2-1
ASSLPGQYNEQF
>11|TRBV4-1|TRBJ2-3
ASSQDRTDTQY
>12|TRBV6-6|TRBJ1-1
ASTEDRLNTEAF
>8|TRBV7-3|TRBJ2-5
ASSEETQY
>16|TRBV23-1|TRBJ2-3
ASSPREPPGGVSDTQY
>11|TRBV30|TRBJ1-2
AWSRDRTYGYT
>13|TRBV18|TRBJ2-7
ASRRGTDIGYEQY
>16|TRBV27|TRBJ2-3
ASSFIGGSLSPTDTQY
>12|TRBV5-1|TRBJ2-1
ASSFDTRNNEQF
>12|TRBV10-3|TRBJ1-6
ASQDRGANSPLH
>9|TRBV13|TRBJ1-1
ASSEGVEAF
>11|TRBV28|TRBJ1-1
ASSFGEVTEAF
>12|TRBV13|TRBJ2-7
ASSPGQGVHEQY
>14|TRBV4-2|TRBJ2-1
ASSQDGRTGAREQF
>13|TRBV27|TRBJ2-7
ASSLKASGAYEQY
>13|TRBV7-3|TRBJ1-1
ASSLGTGKTTEAF
>13|TRBV18|TRBJ1-1
ASSPEGEAAVGAF
>13|TRBV30|TRBJ2-3
AWSAGTGITDTQY
>10|TRBV7-8|TRBJ2-7
ASSPFPREQY